Listed here are 21 T cell receptor beta chains from one sample, sequenced in a study of shared clonotypes between healthy human individuals. The table came from immunoSEQ multiplex PCR; TCRdb's copy has only in-frame clones and leaves some out. The sample carries about 2.2 million clones, around 95% recorded once. Cells designated naive CD8 were CD45RO-negative and were positively selected for CCR7, with terminally differentiated effector memory CD45RA+ cells excluded. Specimen: naive CD8+ T cells from PBMCs. The receptors here all came from a man younger than 35 in good health. Some clones in this sample may be carry-over from other donors' samples.

The chain is built from TRBV7-8 and TRBJ2-3; D perhaps matches TRBD2 (6 bases). The germline V and J ends were trimmed by 5 bases and 1 base, with 13 bases remaining between them. Germline V gives CDR1 SGHVS, CDR2 FQNEAQ. The CDR3 consists of 15 residues. Here the CDR3 DNA reads TGTGCCAGCAGCCGAGGGACTTCGCGCACAGATACGCAGTATTTT. As protein: CASSRGTSRTDTQYF.

The chain combines TRBV14 with TRBJ2-2, with D uncertain. V was trimmed by 1 base and J by 11 bases, leaving 14 bases between them. This CDR3 has 14 residues. Germline CDR1 reads SGHDN; CDR2 reads FVKESK. CDR3 DNA sequence: TGTGCCAGCAGCCAAGGGGGATCCAGACCCGAGCTGTTTTTT. Translating it yields CASSQGGSRPELFF.

This chain joins TRBV9 and TRBJ2-5; D possibly corresponds to TRBD2 (5 bases). Germline V gene lookup returns CDR1 SGDLS and CDR2 YYNGEE. The V and J ends lost 4 bases and 3 bases respectively, with 19 bases between them. This CDR3 has 16 residues. In DNA form, the CDR3 reads TGTGCCAGCAGCAAAGGCACGAACACGGGAAAAGAGACCCAGTACTTC. Translated: CASSKGTNTGKETQYF.

The V and J genes are TRBV11-2 and TRBJ2-4; unclear D gene. CDR3 length equals 11 residues. Germline V gives CDR1 SGHAT, CDR2 FQNNGV. The ends were cut back, 5 bases at V and 4 bases at J, with 3 bases in the middle. This CDR3 reads CASSLKNIQYF. The CDR3 bases are TGTGCCAGCAGCCTAAAAAACATTCAGTACTTC.

V gene TRBV4-1 combines with J gene TRBJ2-1; 14 bases agree with TRBD2. Trimming removed 2 bases from V and 9 bases from J; junction bases left unmatched: 6. The germline V gene encodes CDR1 MGHRA and CDR2 YSYEKL. The CDR3 consists of 16 residues. As DNA, the CDR3 is TGCGCCAGCAGCCAACTGGGACTAGCGGGAGTCAGTGAGCAGTTCTTC. Its protein is CASSQLGLAGVSEQFF.

The V call is TRBV5-1, the J call TRBJ2-7; 8 bases are shared with TRBD2. CDR1 is SGHRS and CDR2 is YFSETQ in the germline V gene. With 0 bases clipped from V and 4 bases from J, the junction kept 6 bases outside the gene matches. This CDR3 region has 15 residues. The CDR3 region is CASSLDYSGIYEQYF. The CDR3 nucleotides read TGCGCCAGCAGCTTGGATTATAGCGGGATTTACGAGCAGTACTTC.

The chain links TRBV4-1 to TRBJ2-1; 14 nucleotides align to TRBD2. The CDR3 is made up of 17 amino acids. The V gene end was trimmed by 3 bases and the J gene end by 1 base; junction bases not matched to a gene: 2. Germline-derived CDR1 and CDR2 are MGHRA and YSYEKL. In DNA form, the CDR3 reads TGCGCCAGCAGCCAGACTAGCGGGAGGGGGTCCTACAATGAGCAGTTCTTC. This codes for CASSQTSGRGSYNEQFF.

The chain carries TRBV28 and TRBJ1-2, with 9 bases that match TRBD1. The CDR3 is made up of 16 amino acids. Germline CDR1 is MDHEN and CDR2 is SYDVKM. The ends lost 6 bases at V and 4 bases at J; junction bases unmatched: 12. CDR3 in amino acids: CASRSPGTGLSYGYTF. Written as DNA, the CDR3 is TGTGCCAGCAGGTCCCCCGGGACAGGGCTCTCCTATGGCTACACCTTC.

In regard to this clone: Within the sample, other DNA sequences also encode this same CDR3. The chain carries TRBV9 and TRBJ2-7; possibly TRBD1 or TRBD2 for D (5 bases each). V was trimmed by 0 bases and J by 3 bases, leaving 10 bases between them. CDR3 length: 14 residues. Germline V gives CDR1 SGDLS, CDR2 YYNGEE. In DNA, the CDR3 is TGTGCCAGCAGCGTAGGTAGCGACAGCTACGAGCAGTACTTC. It codes for CASSVGSDSYEQYF.

The chain combines TRBV4-1 with TRBJ2-2; 8 bases agree with TRBD2. CDR1 is MGHRA and CDR2 is YSYEKL in the germline V gene. Trimming at V came to 1 base and at J to 4 bases, leaving 5 bases not matched to a gene. This CDR3 has 16 amino acids. The CDR3: CASSQGAGVGTGELFF. The CDR3 bases are TGCGCCAGCAGCCAAGGAGCGGGAGTAGGCACCGGGGAGCTGTTTTTT.

The chain has TRBV29-1 and TRBJ1-1; the D gene is possibly TRBD1 (5 bases). The V gene lost 1 base and the J gene lost 7 bases, with 7 bases spanning the gap. The CDR3 extends over 11 amino acids. The germline V gene encodes CDR1 SQVTM and CDR2 ANQGSEA. CDR3 nucleotides: TGCAGCGTTGAAGGGGGACTTGAAGCTTTCTTT. It translates to CSVEGGLEAFF.

This chain connects TRBV4-1 to TRBJ2-7; 8 nucleotides align to TRBD2. The CDR3 runs 16 residues. The germline V gene encodes CDR1 MGHRA and CDR2 YSYEKL. Trimming removed 5 bases from V and 1 base from J; junction bases left unmatched: 10. DNA for the CDR3: TGCGCCAGCAGCGGCATTCTAGCGGGTGAATCCTACGAGCAGTACTTC. This gives the protein CASSGILAGESYEQYF.

The chain is built from TRBV10-3 and TRBJ2-4; TRBD1 might be the D (6 bases). Per the germline V gene, CDR1 is ENHRY and CDR2 is SYGVKD. Trimming shortened V by 3 bases and J by 3 bases, and 15 bases separated the two germline ends. The CDR3 has 16 residues. This CDR3 reads CAISDIPGADKNIQYF. CDR3 nucleotide sequence: TGTGCCATCAGTGACATTCCAGGGGCTGACAAAAACATTCAGTACTTC.

V and J are TRBV9 and TRBJ2-1; TRBD2 is a possible D gene (6 bases). Trimming took 0 bases from V and 5 from J, leaving 15 bases between them. There are 16 residues in the CDR3. Germline loops: CDR1 SGDLS, CDR2 YYNGEE. The CDR3 DNA sequence: TGTGCCAGCAGCGTAGCCCGGGACTGGCCCAACAATGAGCAGTTCTTC. This translates into CASSVARDWPNNEQFF.

The CDR3 is CASSQEPGTYQETQYF. CDR3 nucleotide sequence: TGCGCCAGCAGCCAAGAGCCGGGGACCTACCAAGAGACCCAGTACTTC. This chain links TRBV4-1 with TRBJ2-5; D could derive from TRBD1 or TRBD2 (5 bases each). From germline, CDR1 is MGHRA and CDR2 YSYEKL. The CDR3 extends over 16 amino acids. Trimming took 0 bases from V and 0 from J, leaving 11 bases between them.

The chain combines TRBV2 with TRBJ2-7; 8 bases match TRBD1. Germline lookup yields CDR1 SNHLY and CDR2 FYNNEI. CDR3 length equals 14 residues. V lost 6 bases, J lost 1 base, and 5 bases stayed unmatched. The CDR3 sequence is CASREQGGSYEQYF. The CDR3 nucleotides are TGTGCCAGCAGGGAACAGGGGGGTTCCTACGAGCAGTACTTC.

The rearrangement joins TRBV9 to TRBJ2-7; D gene unclear. V lost 3 bases and J 5 bases, leaving 15 bases between the germline ends. The CDR3 length is 14 residues. Germline V gives CDR1 SGDLS, CDR2 YYNGEE. This chain's CDR3 is CASSASLNLDEQYF. The CDR3 nucleotides are TGTGCCAGCAGCGCCTCACTTAACCTCGACGAGCAGTACTTC.

The chain employs TRBV9 and TRBJ1-1; maybe TRBD1 (5 bases). The CDR3 sequence is 13 residues long. The V gene lost 4 bases and the J gene lost 0 bases, with 7 bases spanning the gap. Germline-derived CDR1 and CDR2 are SGDLS and YYNGEE. In DNA, the CDR3 is TGTGCCAGCAGCAGACAGTTGAACACTGAAGCTTTCTTT. This codes for CASSRQLNTEAFF. The complete variable domain, with remaining parts taken from reference TRBV9 and TRBJ1-1, reads DSGVTQTPKHLITATGQRVTLRCSPRSGDLSVYWYQQSLDQGLQFLIQYYNGEERAKGNILERFSAQQFPDLHSELNLSSLELGDSALYFCASSRQLNTEAFFGQGTRLTVV.

This chain links TRBV9 with TRBJ2-1; 7 bases align to TRBD1. The CDR3 totals 15 residues. Germline V CDR1 and CDR2: SGDLS, YYNGEE. V gave up 0 bases and J gave up 6 bases; unmatched junction bases: 6. CDR3 residues: CASSVGGTATNEQFF. CDR3 in DNA: TGTGCCAGCAGCGTAGGAGGGACAGCGACCAATGAGCAGTTCTTC.

This chain links TRBV2 with TRBJ1-2; weak D call: TRBD1 (5 bases). Trimming pared 6 bases from V and 8 bases from J, leaving 19 bases between. This CDR3 contains 14 residues. Germline lookup yields CDR1 SNHLY and CDR2 FYNNEI. The CDR3 sequence is CASREPEGPSGYTF. As DNA, the CDR3 is TGTGCCAGCAGGGAACCGGAGGGGCCTTCGGGCTACACCTTC.

This chain uses TRBV4-2 with TRBJ2-7, with unresolved D. V shed 1 base and J shed 3 bases, with 7 bases lying between them. Germline loops: CDR1 LGHNA, CDR2 YNFKEQ. The CDR3 extends over 13 amino acids. DNA of the CDR3: TGTGCCAGCAGCCAAGCGCCCGGCTACGAGCAGTACTTC. Protein: CASSQAPGYEQYF.